What follows describes a single T cell receptor (beta chain). Its antigen is unidentified. This sample was taken from a study of blood T cells in healthy people across ages. The CDR3 has 15 residues. The germline V and J ends were trimmed by 0 bases and 7 bases, with 11 bases remaining between them. Germline CDR1 reads SGHDT; CDR2 reads YYEEEE. Study findings and constraints: Estimated diversity that came from one million T cells was considered an underestimate.

The second PCR ran 7 to 11 cycles with a sample-barcoded 5' primer and J-beta primers. TCRdb called the 5' RACE reads again in MiXCR, with one record for every CDR3 protein. Found here are about 800,000 distinct CDR3 sequences, 35% to 60% of them singletons; the top ten hold approximately 18%. This chain connects TRBV5-6 to TRBJ1-6; a weak D match, TRBD1 (5 bases). The sequenced sample was blood. This receptor was obtained from an elderly man in good health. In DNA, the CDR3 is TGTGCCAGCAGCTTGGATGAGGGGCCCAATTCACCCCTCCACTTT. The encoded protein is CASSLDEGPNSPLHF.